This TCR beta chain was recorded in a study of identical twins. This CDR3 is built from 15 residues. V dropped 7 bases and J dropped 2; count of bases not matched to a gene: 5. The germline CDR1 and CDR2 sequences are SGHVS and FQNEAQ. cDNA molecules carried unique molecular identifiers, and template switching added a universal primer site. TCRdb reprocessed the 5' RACE reads with MiXCR, giving one entry per CDR3 protein. The profile shows about 470,000 distinct CDR3 sequences, 24% of them singletons. These data were likewise used in another study, on T cells expressing NK-cell markers.

The sample consisted of CD4+ T cells sorted from blood. This sequence was found in a woman aged 18 to 35 in good health. The chain couples TRBV7-8 to TRBJ2-2; 9 nucleotides align to TRBD1. The CDR3 is CASIIQGANTGELFF. DNA for the CDR3: TGTGCCAGCATAATACAGGGGGCTAACACCGGGGAGCTGTTTTTT.